This is a list of T cell receptor beta chains from one sample in a study of cytomegalovirus exposure and HLA in healthy donors. Profiled with immunoSEQ multiplex PCR; TCRdb holds only in-frame clones, not every one. The profile shows fewer than 250,000 clones, roughly 74% of them singletons. The sample comprised PBMCs. Receptors originate from a woman aged 25 to 39 in good health and CMV-seropositive. Both conserved end residues are part of each CDR3. Fields, in order: J gene, D gene, V gene, clone size, CDR3 protein, CDR3 DNA. A D gene is named only where the DNA matches it firmly. Part of the rows lack a size; the others show once, few, many or a class for expanded clones.

J: TRBJ2-5
D: TRBD2
V: TRBV5-4
size: .
CDR3: CASSYRTSGVETQYF
DNA: TGTGCCAGCAGTTATCGGACTAGCGGTGTTGAGACCCAGTACTTC

J: TRBJ2-1
D: .
V: TRBV19
size: once
CDR3: CASSLTAGGYPYNEQFF
DNA: TGTGCCAGTAGCCTCACCGCCGGGGGTTACCCCTACAATGAGCAGTTCTTC

J: TRBJ1-1
D: .
V: TRBV7-3
size: .
CDR3: CASSLGDPGNTEAFF
DNA: TGTGCCAGCAGCTTAGGTGACCCGGGGAACACTGAAGCTTTCTTT

J: TRBJ2-7
D: TRBD1
V: TRBV30
size: .
CDR3: CAWSRDRGGEQYF
DNA: TGTGCCTGGAGTCGGGACAGGGGTGGCGAGCAGTACTTC

J: TRBJ1-1
D: .
V: TRBV19
size: .
CDR3: CASSHLNTEAFF
DNA: TGTGCCAGTAGTCACTTGAACACTGAAGCTTTCTTT

J: TRBJ2-3
D: TRBD2
V: TRBV10-1
size: .
CDR3: CASSERTSGGDTQYF
DNA: TGCGCCAGCAGTGAGAGGACTAGCGGGGGAGATACGCAGTATTTT

J: TRBJ2-7
D: .
V: TRBV7-8
size: .
CDR3: CASSPGLREQYF
DNA: TGTGCCAGCAGCCCGGGACTTCGCGAGCAGTACTTC

J: TRBJ1-2
D: .
V: TRBV6-1
size: .
CDR3: CASSEGQGGGGYTF
DNA: TGTGCCAGCAGTGAAGGGCAGGGAGGGGGGGGCTACACCTTC

J: TRBJ1-5
D: TRBD1
V: TRBV6-1
size: .
CDR3: CASTDTGTANQPQHF
DNA: TGTGCCAGCACCGATACCGGGACAGCAAATCAGCCCCAGCATTTT

J: TRBJ1-1
D: .
V: TRBV4-2
size: .
CDR3: CASSGWTNTEAFF
DNA: TGTGCCAGCAGCGGCTGGACAAACACTGAAGCTTTCTTT

J: TRBJ1-2
D: .
V: TRBV30
size: .
CDR3: CAWSVREDYGYTF
DNA: TGTGCCTGGAGTGTGCGAGAGGACTATGGCTACACCTTC

J: TRBJ1-2
D: TRBD1
V: TRBV2
size: .
CDR3: CASRVGQASYGYTF
DNA: TGTGCCAGCAGGGTGGGACAGGCTTCCTATGGCTACACCTTC

J: TRBJ2-3
D: TRBD1
V: TRBV7-8
size: .
CDR3: CAVKTGSSTDTQYF
DNA: TGTGCCGTTAAGACAGGGTCTAGCACAGATACGCAGTATTTT

J: TRBJ2-7
D: TRBD1
V: TRBV6-7
size: few
CDR3: CASSYGRQGAYEQYF
DNA: TGTGCCAGCAGTTACGGCCGGCAGGGGGCCTACGAGCAGTACTTC

J: TRBJ2-5
D: TRBD1
V: TRBV11-2
size: .
CDR3: CASSYTGAPLETQYF
DNA: TGTGCCAGCAGCTATACAGGGGCCCCACTGGAGACCCAGTACTTC

J: TRBJ1-2
D: .
V: TRBV6-1
size: few
CDR3: CASSRDGVYGYTF
DNA: TGTGCCAGCAGCCGCGACGGAGTCTATGGCTACACCTTC

J: TRBJ1-6
D: .
V: TRBV11-2
size: .
CDR3: CASSLLTGLSPLHF
DNA: TGTGCCAGCAGCCTCCTAACAGGGTTATCACCCCTCCACTTT